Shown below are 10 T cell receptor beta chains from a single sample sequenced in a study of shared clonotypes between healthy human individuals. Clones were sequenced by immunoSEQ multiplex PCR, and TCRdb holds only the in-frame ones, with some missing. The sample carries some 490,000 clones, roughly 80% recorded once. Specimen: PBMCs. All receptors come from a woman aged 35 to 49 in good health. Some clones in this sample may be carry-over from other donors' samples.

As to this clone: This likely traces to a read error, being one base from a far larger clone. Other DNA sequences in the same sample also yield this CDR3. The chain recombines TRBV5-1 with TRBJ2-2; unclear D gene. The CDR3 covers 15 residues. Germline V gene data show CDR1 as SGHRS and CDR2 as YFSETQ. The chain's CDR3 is CASSFMGQNTGELFF. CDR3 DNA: TGCGCCAGCAGCTTCATGGGTCAGAACACAGGGGAGCTGTTTTTT. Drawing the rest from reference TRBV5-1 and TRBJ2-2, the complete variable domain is KAGVTQTPRYLIKTRGQQVTLSCSPISGHRSVSWYQQTPGQGLQFLFEYFSETQRNKGNFPGRFSGRQFSNSRSEMNVSTLELGDSALYLCASSFMGQNTGELFFGEGSRLTVL.

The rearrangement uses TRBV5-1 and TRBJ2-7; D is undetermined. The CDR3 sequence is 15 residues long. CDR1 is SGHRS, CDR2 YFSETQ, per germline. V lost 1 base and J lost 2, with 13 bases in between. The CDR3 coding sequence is TGCGCCAGCAGCTTGTCATCCTTAGCCCCCTACGAGCAGTACTTC. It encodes CASSLSSLAPYEQYF.

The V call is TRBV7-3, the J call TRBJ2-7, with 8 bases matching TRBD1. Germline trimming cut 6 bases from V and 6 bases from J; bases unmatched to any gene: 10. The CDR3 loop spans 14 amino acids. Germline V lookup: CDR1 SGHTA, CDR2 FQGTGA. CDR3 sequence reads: CASRSPTGTGEQYF. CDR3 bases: TGTGCCAGCAGGTCTCCCACCGGGACAGGCGAGCAGTACTTC. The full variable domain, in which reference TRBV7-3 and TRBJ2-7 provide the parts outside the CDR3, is GAGVSQTPSNKVTEKGKYVELRCDPISGHTALYWYRQSLGQGPEFLIYFQGTGAADDSGLPNDRFFAVRPEGSVSTLKIQRTERGDSAVYLCASRSPTGTGEQYFGPGTRLTVT.

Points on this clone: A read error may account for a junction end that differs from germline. The CDR3 loop is CASRTLLGPSSF. The CDR3 DNA reads TGTGCCAGCAGGACCCTACTCGGACCCTCCAGCTTC. The J gene is TRBJ2-7, the V gene TRBV28; no reliable D call. Germline V gene data show CDR1 as MDHEN and CDR2 as SYDVKM. The CDR3 loop spans 12 amino acids.

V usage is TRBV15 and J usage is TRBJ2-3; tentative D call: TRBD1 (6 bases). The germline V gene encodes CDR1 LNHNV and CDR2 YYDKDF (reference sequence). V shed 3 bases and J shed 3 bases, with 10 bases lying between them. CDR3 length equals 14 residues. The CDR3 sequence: CATSRGAETDTQYF. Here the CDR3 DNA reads TGTGCCACCAGCAGGGGGGCCGAGACAGATACGCAGTATTTT.

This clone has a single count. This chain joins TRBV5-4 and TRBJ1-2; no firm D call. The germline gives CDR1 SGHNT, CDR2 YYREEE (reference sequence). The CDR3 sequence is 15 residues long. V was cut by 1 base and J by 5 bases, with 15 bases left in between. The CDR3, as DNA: TGTGCCAGCAGCTTGAGTGGGTTGGTCAGGTATGGCTACACCTTC. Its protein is CASSLSGLVRYGYTF.

CDR3 nucleotide sequence: TGTGCCAGCAGGGGCATGACGGGAGGGCCCGGGGAGCTGTTTTTT. Its translation is CASRGMTGGPGELFF. V usage is TRBV28 and J usage is TRBJ2-2; 8 bases line up with TRBD2. The J segment lost 6 bases and the V segment lost 6 bases, leaving 9 bases of the junction unmatched. Germline CDR1 and CDR2: MDHEN and SYDVKM. CDR3 length: 15 amino acids.

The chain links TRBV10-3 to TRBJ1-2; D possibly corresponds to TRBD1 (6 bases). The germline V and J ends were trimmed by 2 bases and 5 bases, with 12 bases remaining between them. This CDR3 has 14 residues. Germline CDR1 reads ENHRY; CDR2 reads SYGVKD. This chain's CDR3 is CAISEDRTEYGYTF. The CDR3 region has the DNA TGTGCCATCAGTGAGGATCGGACAGAGTATGGCTACACCTTC.

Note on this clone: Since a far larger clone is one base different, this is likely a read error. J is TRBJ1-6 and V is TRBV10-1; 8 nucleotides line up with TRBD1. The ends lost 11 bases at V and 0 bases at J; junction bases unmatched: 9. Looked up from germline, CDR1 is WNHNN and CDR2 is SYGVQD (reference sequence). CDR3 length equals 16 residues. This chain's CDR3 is CAPGGTGSSYNSPLHF. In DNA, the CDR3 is TGCGCCCCTGGGGGGACAGGAAGCTCCTATAATTCACCCCTCCACTTT.

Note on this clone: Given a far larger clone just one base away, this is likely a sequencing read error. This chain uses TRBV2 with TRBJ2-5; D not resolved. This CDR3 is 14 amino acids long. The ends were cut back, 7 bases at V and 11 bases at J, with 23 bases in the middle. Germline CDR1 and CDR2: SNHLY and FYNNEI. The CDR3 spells CASMLEPRVYKQYF. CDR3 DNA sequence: TGTGCCAGCATGCTGGAGCCTCGGGTCTACAAGCAGTACTTC.